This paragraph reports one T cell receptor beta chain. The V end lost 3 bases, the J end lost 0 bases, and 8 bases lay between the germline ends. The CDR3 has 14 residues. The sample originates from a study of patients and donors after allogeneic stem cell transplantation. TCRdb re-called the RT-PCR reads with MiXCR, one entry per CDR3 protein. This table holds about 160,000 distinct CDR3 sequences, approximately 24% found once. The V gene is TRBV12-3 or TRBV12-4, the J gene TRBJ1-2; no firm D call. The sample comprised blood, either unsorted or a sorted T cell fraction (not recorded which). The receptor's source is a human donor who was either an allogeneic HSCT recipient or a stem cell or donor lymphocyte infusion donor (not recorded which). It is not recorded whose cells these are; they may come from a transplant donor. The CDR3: CASSFGLANYGYTF. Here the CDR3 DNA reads TGTGCCAGCAGTTTCGGTCTGGCTAACTATGGCTACACCTTC.